This T cell receptor (beta chain) was sequenced in a study of T cell responses to AZD1222 COVID-19 vaccine. Broader study findings: Sampling that yielded the repertoires occurred only after the peak T cell response. Seropositivity was recorded at baseline in only a handful of AZD1222 recipients.

This clone was seen a single time. Its antigen is not identified. Clones were read by immunoSEQ multiplex PCR, and TCRdb kept only the in-frame ones, dropping some. The table has approximately 100,000 clones, 91% seen once. The source material was peripheral blood, sampled on day 0 of AZD1222 vaccination. The TCR originated in an adult in good health.

The CDR3 reads CASSSPGGVGSYEQYF. The CDR3 nucleotides read TGTGCCAGCAGTTCCCCGGGGGGGGTTGGCTCCTACGAGCAGTACTTC. The chain links TRBV2 to TRBJ2-7, with 8 positions matching TRBD2. From germline, CDR1 is SNHLY and CDR2 FYNNEI. The CDR3 loop spans 16 amino acids. V was pared by 5 bases and J by 0 bases, with 9 bases of the junction left unmatched.